A single sample gave rise to the 8 T cell receptor beta chains below, sequenced in a study of blood T cell repertoires in COVID-19. The method was immunoSEQ multiplex PCR; TCRdb's version includes in-frame clones alone and lacks a portion of them. The sample consists of about 220,000 clones, approximately 86% of them appearing once. Sequenced sample: peripheral blood. These receptors originate from a woman of 80 years or more with acute or convalescent COVID-19.

J is TRBJ1-2 and V is TRBV7-2, with 7 bases lining up with TRBD1. CDR1 and CDR2 from the germline V gene are SGHTA and FQGNSA. The CDR3 spans 14 residues. Germline trimming cut 5 bases from V and 6 bases from J; bases unmatched to any gene: 9. CDR3 in DNA: TGTGCCAGCAGCCCCCGGACAGGTTTACATGGCTACACCTTC. Amino acid sequence: CASSPRTGLHGYTF.

This clone was counted a single time. The DNA of the CDR3 is TGCAGCGTTGCGAGGCGGATGAACACTGAAGCTTTCTTT. This translates into CSVARRMNTEAFF. V is TRBV29-1 and J is TRBJ1-1; D remains unclear. Germline CDR1 SQVTM, CDR2 ANQGSEA. Trimming took off 4 bases at V and 0 bases at J, with 9 bases between the two ends. The CDR3 spans 13 residues. The full variable domain, rest sourced from reference TRBV29-1 and TRBJ1-1, is SAVISQKPSRDICQRGTSLTIQCQVDSQVTMMFWYRQQPGQSLTLIATANQGSEATYESGFVIDKFPISRPNLTFSTLTVSNMSPEDSSIYLCSVARRMNTEAFFGQGTRLTVV.

This clone is a singleton in its sample. The genes are TRBV27 and TRBJ1-6; a weak D match, TRBD1 (6 bases). The CDR3 extends over 19 amino acids. Between the trimmed V and J ends, which lost 0 bases and 0 bases, there was a span of 15 bases. Germline V lookup: CDR1 MNHEY, CDR2 SMNVEV (reference sequence). The CDR3 loop reads CASSLSIGGASSYNSPLHF. CDR3 in DNA: TGTGCCAGCAGTTTATCGATCGGGGGGGCCAGCTCCTATAATTCACCCCTCCACTTT.

In its sample, this clone was seen once. The chain has TRBV7-9 and TRBJ1-1, with D unclear. Between the trimmed V and J ends, which lost 3 bases and 7 bases, there was a span of 12 bases. The CDR3 is 13 amino acids. Germline CDR1 SEHNR, CDR2 FQNEAQ (reference sequence). In DNA, the CDR3 is TGTGCCAGCAGCTTTTTCTCAGGCTATGAAGCTTTCTTT. Its translation: CASSFFSGYEAFF.

In the case of this clone: This same CDR3 is encoded by further DNA sequences in the sample. This chain links TRBV18 with TRBJ1-3; TRBD1 matches 8 bases. Germline values: CDR1 KGHSH, CDR2 LQKENI. This CDR3 is 15 amino acids long. Trimming at V came to 2 bases and at J to 4 bases, leaving 4 bases not matched to a gene. CDR3 nucleotides: TGTGCCAGCTCACCAAGCAGGGGGCTGGGAAACACCATATATTTT. Amino acid sequence: CASSPSRGLGNTIYF.

The genes are TRBV18 and TRBJ2-3, with a weak D call TRBD2 (5 bases). The germline V gene encodes CDR1 KGHSH and CDR2 LQKENI. CDR3 length: 14 amino acids. V was pared by 6 bases and J by 2 bases, with 12 bases between. The CDR3 loop is CASSELRDTDTQYF. Written as DNA, the CDR3 is TGTGCCAGCTCCGAGCTGAGGGACACAGATACGCAGTATTTT.

The chain links TRBV2 to TRBJ1-6; 10 bases line up with TRBD1. Trimming took 2 bases from V and 3 from J; bases not matched to a gene: 4. Germline V gene sequence: CDR1 SNHLY, CDR2 FYNNEI. The CDR3 is 17 residues long. The CDR3 protein is CASSEMGQGIYNSPLHF. The CDR3 bases are TGTGCCAGCAGTGAAATGGGACAGGGGATCTATAATTCACCCCTCCACTTT.

The CDR3 is CASSQGGQAQYF. The DNA of the CDR3 is TGTGCCAGCAGCCAAGGGGGGCAGGCCCAGTACTTC. This chain uses TRBV3-1 (or the pseudogene TRBV3-2) with TRBJ2-7; TRBD1 might be the D (6 bases). The CDR3 runs 12 residues. The germline V gene has CDR1 LGHDT and CDR2 YNNKEL (reference sequence). The V and J ends lost 1 base and 10 bases respectively, with 11 bases between them.